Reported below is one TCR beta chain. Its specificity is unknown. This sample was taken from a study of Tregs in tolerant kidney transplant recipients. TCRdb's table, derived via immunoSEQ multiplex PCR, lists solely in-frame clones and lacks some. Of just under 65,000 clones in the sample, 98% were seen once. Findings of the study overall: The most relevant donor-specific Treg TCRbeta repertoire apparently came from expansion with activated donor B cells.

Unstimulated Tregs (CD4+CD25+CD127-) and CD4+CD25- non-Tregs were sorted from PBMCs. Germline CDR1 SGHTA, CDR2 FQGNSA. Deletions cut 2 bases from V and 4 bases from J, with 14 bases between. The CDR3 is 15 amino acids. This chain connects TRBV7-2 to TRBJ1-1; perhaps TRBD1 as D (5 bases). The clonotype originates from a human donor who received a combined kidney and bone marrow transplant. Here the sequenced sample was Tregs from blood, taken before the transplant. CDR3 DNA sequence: TGTGCCAGCAGCTTAATGAGGACGGGGGGCACTGAAGCTTTCTTT. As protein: CASSLMRTGGTEAFF.